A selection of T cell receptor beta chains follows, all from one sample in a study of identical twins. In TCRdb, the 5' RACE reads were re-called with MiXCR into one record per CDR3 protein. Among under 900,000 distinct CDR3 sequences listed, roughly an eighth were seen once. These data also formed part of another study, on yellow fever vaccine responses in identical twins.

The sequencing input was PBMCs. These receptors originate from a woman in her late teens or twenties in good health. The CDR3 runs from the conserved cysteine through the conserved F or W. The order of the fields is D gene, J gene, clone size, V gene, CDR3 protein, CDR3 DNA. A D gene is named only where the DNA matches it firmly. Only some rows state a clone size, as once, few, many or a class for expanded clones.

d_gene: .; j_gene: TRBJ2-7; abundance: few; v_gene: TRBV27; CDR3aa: CASSSSSGTRGEQYF; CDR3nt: .
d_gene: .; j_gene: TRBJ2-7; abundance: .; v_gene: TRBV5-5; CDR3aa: CASSLLFGTYEQYF; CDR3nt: TGTGCCAGCAGCTTGTTGTTTGGAACCTACGAGCAGTACTTC
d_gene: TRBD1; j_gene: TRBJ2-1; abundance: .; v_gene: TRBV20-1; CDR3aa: CSARKSQGFNEQFF; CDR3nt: TGCAGTGCTAGAAAATCACAGGGGTTCAATGAGCAGTTCTTC
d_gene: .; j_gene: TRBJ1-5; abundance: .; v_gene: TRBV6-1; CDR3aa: CASRRNSNQPQHF; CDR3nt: TGTGCCAGCAGGCGAAATAGCAATCAGCCCCAGCATTTT
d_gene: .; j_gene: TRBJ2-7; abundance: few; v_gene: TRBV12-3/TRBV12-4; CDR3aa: CASSQKYEQYF; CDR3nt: TGTGCCAGCAGTCAAAAGTACGAGCAGTACTTC
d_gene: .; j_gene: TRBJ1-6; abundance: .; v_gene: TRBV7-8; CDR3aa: CASSLFVTSGNSPLHF; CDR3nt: TGTGCCAGCAGCTTATTTGTCACCTCGGGGAATTCACCCCTCCACTTT
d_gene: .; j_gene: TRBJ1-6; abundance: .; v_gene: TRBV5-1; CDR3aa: CASSSVGGSPLHF; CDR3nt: TGCGCCAGCAGCTCTGTGGGGGGATCACCCCTCCACTTT
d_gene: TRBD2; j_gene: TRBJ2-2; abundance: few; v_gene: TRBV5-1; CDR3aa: CASSLLSGTSVPGELFF; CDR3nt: TGCGCCAGCAGCTTATTGTCCGGGACTAGCGTTCCCGGGGAGCTGTTTTTT
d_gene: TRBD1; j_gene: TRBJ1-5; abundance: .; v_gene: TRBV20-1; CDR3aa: CSARRTGGSNQPQHF; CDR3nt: TGCAGTGCTAGACGGACAGGCGGGAGCAATCAGCCCCAGCATTTT
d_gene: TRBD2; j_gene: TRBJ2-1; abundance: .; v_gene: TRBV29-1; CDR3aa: CSVERGGRSYNEQFF; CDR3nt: TGCAGCGTTGAAAGAGGCGGGAGGTCCTACAATGAGCAGTTCTTC
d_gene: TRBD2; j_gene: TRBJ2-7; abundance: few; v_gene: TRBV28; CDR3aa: CASSLAPGLAGVGYEQYF; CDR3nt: TGTGCCAGCAGTTTAGCTCCCGGACTAGCGGGAGTTGGTTACGAGCAGTACTTC
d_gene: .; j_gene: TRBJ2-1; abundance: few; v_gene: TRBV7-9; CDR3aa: CASSLLEFF; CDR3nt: TGTGCCAGCAGCCTGCTTGAGTTCTTC
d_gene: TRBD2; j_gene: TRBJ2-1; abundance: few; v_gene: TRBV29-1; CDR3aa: CSARTSGTISYNEQFF; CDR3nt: TGCAGCGCACGGACTAGCGGGACGATCTCCTACAATGAGCAGTTCTTC
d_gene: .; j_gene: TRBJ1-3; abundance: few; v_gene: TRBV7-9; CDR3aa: CASSLEGDTIYF; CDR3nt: TGTGCCAGCAGCTTAGAAGGGGACACCATATATTTT
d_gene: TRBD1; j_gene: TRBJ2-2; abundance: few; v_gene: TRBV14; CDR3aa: CASRTGGASGELFF; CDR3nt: TGTGCCAGCAGAACAGGGGGCGCGTCCGGGGAGCTGTTTTTT
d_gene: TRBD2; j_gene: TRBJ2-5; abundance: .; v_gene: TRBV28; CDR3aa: CASSGSGSAQETQYF; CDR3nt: TGTGCCAGCAGTGGTAGCGGGAGTGCACAAGAGACCCAGTACTTC
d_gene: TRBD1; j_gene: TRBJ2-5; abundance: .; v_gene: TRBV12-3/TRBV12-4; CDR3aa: CASNNRAGGRTETQYF; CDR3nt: TGTGCCAGCAACAATAGGGCAGGGGGTAGAACGGAGACCCAGTACTTC
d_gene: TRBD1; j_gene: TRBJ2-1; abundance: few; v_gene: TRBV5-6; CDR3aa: CASSLDFNRGPYNEQFF; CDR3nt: TGTGCCAGCAGCTTGGACTTTAACAGGGGACCATACAATGAGCAGTTCTTC
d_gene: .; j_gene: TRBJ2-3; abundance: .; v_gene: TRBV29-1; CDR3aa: CSVVRGAASTDTQYF; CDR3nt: TGCAGCGTTGTGAGGGGGGCCGCAAGCACAGATACGCAGTATTTT
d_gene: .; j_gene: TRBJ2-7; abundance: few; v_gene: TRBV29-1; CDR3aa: CSVIIASGEQYF; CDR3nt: TGCAGCGTGATAATAGCGTCCGGCGAGCAGTACTTC
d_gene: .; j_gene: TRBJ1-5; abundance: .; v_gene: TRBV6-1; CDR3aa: CASSIDRINQPQHF; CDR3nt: TGTGCCAGCAGCATAGACAGGATCAATCAGCCCCAGCATTTT
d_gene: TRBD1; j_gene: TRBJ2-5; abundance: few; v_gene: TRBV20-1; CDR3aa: CSAKTGTGEETQYF; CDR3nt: TGCAGTGCTAAGACCGGGACAGGGGAAGAGACCCAGTACTTC
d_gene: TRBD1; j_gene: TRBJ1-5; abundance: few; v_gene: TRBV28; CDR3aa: CASSFGRGDQPQHF; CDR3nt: TGTGCCAGCAGTTTCGGCAGGGGGGATCAGCCCCAGCATTTT
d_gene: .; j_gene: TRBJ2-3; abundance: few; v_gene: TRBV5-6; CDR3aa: CASSLVSGRADTQYF; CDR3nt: TGTGCCAGCAGCTTGGTATCAGGGCGGGCAGATACGCAGTATTTT
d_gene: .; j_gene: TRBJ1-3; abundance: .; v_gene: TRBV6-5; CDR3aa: CASSYSDKGHRNTIYF; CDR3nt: TGTGCCAGCAGTTACTCGGACAAGGGACATAGAAACACCATATATTTT
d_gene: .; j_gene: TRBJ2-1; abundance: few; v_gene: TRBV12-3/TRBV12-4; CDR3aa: CASTYSGYNEQFF; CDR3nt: TGTGCCAGCACTTATAGCGGATACAATGAGCAGTTCTTC
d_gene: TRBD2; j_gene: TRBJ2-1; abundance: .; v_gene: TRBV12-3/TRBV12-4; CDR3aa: CASSPRTSGGLGEQFF; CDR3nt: TGTGCCAGCAGTCCTAGGACTAGCGGGGGCCTGGGAGAGCAGTTCTTC